This T cell receptor (beta chain) was captured by sequencing in a study of PD-1 blockade in classical Hodgkin lymphoma. In its sample, this clone was seen a few times. The antigen is not known. Germline CDR1 reads MNHEY; CDR2 reads SVGAGI. The CDR3 runs 13 residues. Deletions cut 5 bases from V and 7 bases from J, with 13 bases between. Whole-study findings and limits: CD4+ TCR diversity, unlike CD8+, climbed significantly by C4D1. The baseline diversity of complete responders showed similarity to that of newly diagnosed patients. It was reported that newly diagnosed patients had less baseline TCR diversity than healthy donors.

The time point: cycle 4 day 1 (C4D1), after 5 to 7 weeks of nivolumab. No patient escaped relapse after autologous stem cell transplantation, and brentuximab vedotin exposure varied. Best responses included complete response and partial response; otherwise, the best response was progressive disease. Sequencing used immunoSEQ multiplex PCR; TCRdb keeps in-frame clones, though not all of them. The sample lists 50,000 or so clones, roughly 90% occurring once. The sequence derives from a human donor with classical Hodgkin lymphoma. Material: peripheral blood mononuclear cells (PBMCs), obtained before the fourth cycle of nivolumab. V usage is TRBV6-5 and J usage is TRBJ2-3, with D tentatively TRBD2 (5 bases). CDR3: CASSPGNTYTQYF. CDR3 nucleotides: TGTGCCAGCAGTCCGGGGAATACGTATACGCAGTATTTT.